This TCR beta chain was sequenced for a study of beta chain features in type 1 diabetes. As every portion of the isolated RNA was reverse transcribed, the sequencing read expressed TCRB transcripts. Libraries were prepared by immunoSEQ multiplex PCR; TCRdb keeps only in-frame clonotypes and omits some of them. Of a few hundred thousand clones listed, roughly 9.6% were seen once; the top ten hold under 0.045%. This clone was found a few times. Its cognate antigen is unknown. The CDR3 length is 14 residues. V trimming: 3 bases; J trimming: 1 base; junction bases outside the gene matches: 3. Germline CDR1 and CDR2: SGHDT and YYEEEE. Overall study results and limits: VDJ junctions from type 1 diabetes patients carried fewer insertions and larger deletions. Shortening of TCRB CDR3s, moderate but significant, appeared in all four CD4+ subsets of Type 1 diabetes patients.

This rearrangement joins TRBV5-6 to TRBJ1-1; 7 bases line up with TRBD1. The clonotype originates from a woman aged 18 to 35 in good health. Material for sequencing was naive CD4+ T cells from blood. The CDR3 DNA sequence: TGTGCCAGCAGCTGGGGACAGAAGAACACTGAAGCTTTCTTT. Its translation: CASSWGQKNTEAFF.